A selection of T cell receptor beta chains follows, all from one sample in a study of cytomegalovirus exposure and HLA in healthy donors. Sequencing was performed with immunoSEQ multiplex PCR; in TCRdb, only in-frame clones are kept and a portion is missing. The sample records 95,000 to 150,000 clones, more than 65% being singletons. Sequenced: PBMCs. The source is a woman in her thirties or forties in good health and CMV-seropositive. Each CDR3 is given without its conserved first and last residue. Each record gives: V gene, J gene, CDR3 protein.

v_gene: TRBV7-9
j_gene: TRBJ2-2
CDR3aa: ASSPAGIPVRGDTGELF

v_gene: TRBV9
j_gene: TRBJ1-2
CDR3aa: ASSAPTRGPRGGYT

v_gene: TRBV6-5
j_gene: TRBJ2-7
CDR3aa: ASSYRPSGVHEQY

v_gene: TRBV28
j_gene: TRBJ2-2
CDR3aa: ASSLGGYGELF

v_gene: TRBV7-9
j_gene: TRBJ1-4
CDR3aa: SSSFQTLTVNEKLF

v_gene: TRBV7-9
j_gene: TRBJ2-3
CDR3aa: ASAGREASKDTQY

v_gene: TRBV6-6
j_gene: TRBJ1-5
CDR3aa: ASSYSGDNQPQH

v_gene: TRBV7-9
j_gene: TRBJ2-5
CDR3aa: ASSPMTGRETQY

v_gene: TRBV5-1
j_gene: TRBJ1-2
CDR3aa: ASSLAGEGYGYT

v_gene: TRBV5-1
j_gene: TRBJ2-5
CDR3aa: ASSLGGTVETQY

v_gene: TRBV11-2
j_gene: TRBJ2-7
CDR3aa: ASSADSSSLEQY

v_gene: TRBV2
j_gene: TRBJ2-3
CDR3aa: ASRHLGTSGPTDTQY

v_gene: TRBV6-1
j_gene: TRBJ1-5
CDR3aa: ASSEWGDQPQH

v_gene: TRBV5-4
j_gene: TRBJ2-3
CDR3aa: ATWSSEREVSTDTQY

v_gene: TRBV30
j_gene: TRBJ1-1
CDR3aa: AWSAGQINTEAF

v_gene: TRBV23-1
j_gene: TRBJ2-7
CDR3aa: ASSRGTRGGEQY

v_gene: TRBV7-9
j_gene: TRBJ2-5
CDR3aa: ASSLRQGGETQY

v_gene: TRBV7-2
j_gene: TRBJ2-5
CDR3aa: ASSFTNGSGKTQY

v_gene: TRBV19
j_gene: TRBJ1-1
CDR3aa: ASSIRGWNTEAF

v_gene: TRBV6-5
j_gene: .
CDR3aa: ASSSPPSEQY

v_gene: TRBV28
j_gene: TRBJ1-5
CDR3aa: ASRLDRDGQPQH

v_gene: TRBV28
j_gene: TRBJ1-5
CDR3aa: ASTLGQVNQPQH

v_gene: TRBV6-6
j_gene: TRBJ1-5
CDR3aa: ASSYKDRAGNQPQH

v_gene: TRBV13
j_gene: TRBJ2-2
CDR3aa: ASSLQGSNTGELF

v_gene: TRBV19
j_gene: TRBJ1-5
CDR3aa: ASSEYNQPQH

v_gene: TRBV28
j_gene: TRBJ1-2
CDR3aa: ATNRGGALIYGYT

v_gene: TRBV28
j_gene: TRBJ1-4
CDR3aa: ASSLRGLTNEKLF

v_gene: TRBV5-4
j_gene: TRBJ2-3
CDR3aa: ASSSRAGGRTDTQY

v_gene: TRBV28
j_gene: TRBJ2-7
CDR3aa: ASKKQGALNEQY

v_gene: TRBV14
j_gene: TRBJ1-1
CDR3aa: ASSLRTGRNTEAF

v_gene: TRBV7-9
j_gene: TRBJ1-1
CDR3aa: ASSGGQMNTEAF

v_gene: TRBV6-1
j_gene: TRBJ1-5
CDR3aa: ASSEREDQPQH

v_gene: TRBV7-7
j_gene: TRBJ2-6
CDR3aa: ASSPRMTGSGANVLT

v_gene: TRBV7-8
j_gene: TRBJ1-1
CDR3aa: ASSFAEAQNTEAF

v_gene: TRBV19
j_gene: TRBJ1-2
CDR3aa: ASSIKGRHYGYT

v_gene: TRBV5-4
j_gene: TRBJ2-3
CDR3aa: ASSLGDRGRADTQY

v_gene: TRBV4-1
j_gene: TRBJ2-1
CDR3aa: ASSQEILAAYNEQF

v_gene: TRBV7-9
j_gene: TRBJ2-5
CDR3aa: ASSLDRLGETQY

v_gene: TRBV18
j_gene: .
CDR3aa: ASSQQGREQY

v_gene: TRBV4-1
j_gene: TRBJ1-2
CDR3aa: ASSQGQGYGYT

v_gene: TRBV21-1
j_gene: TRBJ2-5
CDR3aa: ASSIRGGPGLEETQY

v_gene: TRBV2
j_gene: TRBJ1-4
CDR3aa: ASSASGGWDEKLF